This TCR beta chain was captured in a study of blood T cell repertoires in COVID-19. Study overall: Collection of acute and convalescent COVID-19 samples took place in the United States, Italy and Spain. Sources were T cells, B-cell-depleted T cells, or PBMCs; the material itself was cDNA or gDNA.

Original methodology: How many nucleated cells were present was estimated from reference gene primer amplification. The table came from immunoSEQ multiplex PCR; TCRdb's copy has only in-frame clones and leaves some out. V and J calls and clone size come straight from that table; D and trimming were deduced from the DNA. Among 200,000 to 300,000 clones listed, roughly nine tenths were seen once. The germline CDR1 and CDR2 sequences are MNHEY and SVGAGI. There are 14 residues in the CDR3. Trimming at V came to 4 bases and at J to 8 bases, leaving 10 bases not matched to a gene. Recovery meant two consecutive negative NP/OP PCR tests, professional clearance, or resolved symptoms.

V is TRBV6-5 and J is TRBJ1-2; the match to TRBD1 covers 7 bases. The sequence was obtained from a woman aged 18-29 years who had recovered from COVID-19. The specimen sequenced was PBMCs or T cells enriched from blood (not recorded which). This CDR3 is CASSFLDRALGYTF. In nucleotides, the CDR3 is TGTGCCAGCAGTTTCCTCGACAGGGCCCTCGGCTACACCTTC.